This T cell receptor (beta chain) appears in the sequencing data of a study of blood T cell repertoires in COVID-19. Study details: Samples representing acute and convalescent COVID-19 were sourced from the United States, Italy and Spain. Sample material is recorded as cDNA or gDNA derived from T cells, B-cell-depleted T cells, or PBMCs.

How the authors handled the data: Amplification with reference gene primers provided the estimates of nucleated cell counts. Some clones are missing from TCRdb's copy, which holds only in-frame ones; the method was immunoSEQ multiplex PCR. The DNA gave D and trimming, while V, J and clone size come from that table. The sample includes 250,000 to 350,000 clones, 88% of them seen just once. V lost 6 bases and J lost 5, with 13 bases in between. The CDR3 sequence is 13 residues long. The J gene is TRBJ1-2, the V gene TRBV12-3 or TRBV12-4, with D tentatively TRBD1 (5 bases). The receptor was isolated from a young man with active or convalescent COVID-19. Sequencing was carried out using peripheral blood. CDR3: CASRPPDMYGYTF. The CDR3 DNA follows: TGTGCCAGCAGGCCCCCGGACATGTATGGCTACACCTTC.